Each of the 30 T cell receptor beta chains below was sequenced from the same sample in a study of blood T cell repertoires in COVID-19. Measured with immunoSEQ multiplex PCR; TCRdb has only the in-frame clones, and not every one. The sample consists of fewer than 150,000 clones, more than 80% of them appearing once. Sequencing was performed on peripheral blood. These receptors all come from a woman of 80 years or more with acute or convalescent COVID-19.

The chain has TRBV14 and TRBJ1-1; possibly TRBD1 for D (6 bases). Trimming stripped 6 bases from V and 4 bases from J, with 15 bases between. The V gene's germline CDR1 is SGHDN and CDR2 FVKESK. The CDR3 loop spans 14 amino acids. Written as DNA, the CDR3 is TGTGCCAGCAGGAAACAGGGTTGGGGCACTGAAGCTTTCTTT. This codes for CASRKQGWGTEAFF.

The CDR3 sequence: CASSTGTGNNSPLHF. CDR3 coding DNA: TGTGCCAGCAGCACCGGGACAGGGAATAATTCACCCCTCCACTTT. The rearrangement uses TRBV6-2 or TRBV6-3 and TRBJ1-6, with 9 bases matching TRBD1. This CDR3 is built from 15 residues. V lost 6 bases to trimming and J lost 5 bases; unmatched junction nucleotides: 5. The V gene's germline CDR1 is MNHEY and CDR2 SVGEGT.

This chain uses TRBV10-3 with TRBJ1-2; the D gene is possibly TRBD1 (6 bases). V lost 6 bases and J lost 4, with 12 bases in between. The CDR3 extends over 13 amino acids. Looked up from germline, CDR1 is ENHRY and CDR2 is SYGVKD. The CDR3 nucleotides are TGTGCCATCAGCCCCGGGACATCCTATGGCTACACCTTC. Translated: CAISPGTSYGYTF.

This sequence joins TRBV14 and TRBJ1-2, with 9 bases aligning to TRBD1. The V gene's germline CDR1 is SGHDN and CDR2 FVKESK. This CDR3 is 16 amino acids long. Trimming removed 4 bases from V and 1 base from J; junction bases left unmatched: 7. The chain's CDR3 is CASSPLQGAGNYGYTF. DNA for the CDR3: TGTGCCAGCAGCCCACTACAGGGGGCCGGTAACTATGGCTACACCTTC. The whole variable domain, remainder taken from reference TRBV14 and TRBJ1-2, is EAGVTQFPSHSVIEKGQTVTLRCDPISGHDNLYWYRRVMGKEIKFLLHFVKESKQDESGMPNNRFLAERTGGTYSTLKVQPAELEDSGVYFCASSPLQGAGNYGYTFGSGTRLTVV.

CDR3 amino acids: CAWSVLRRRGANVLTF. The CDR3 coding sequence is TGTGCCTGGAGTGTACTACGCCGACGGGGGGCCAACGTCCTGACTTTC. The chain combines TRBV30 with TRBJ2-6; D ambiguous. This CDR3 is 16 amino acids long. With 0 bases removed from V and 4 bases from J, the gap between germline ends came to 13 bases. Per the germline V gene, CDR1 is GTSNPN and CDR2 is SVGIG (reference sequence). The full variable domain, its missing parts supplied by reference TRBV30 and TRBJ2-6, is SQTIHQWPATLVQPVGSPLSLECTVEGTSNPNLYWYRQAAGRGLQLLFYSVGIGQISSEVPQNLSASRPQDRQFILSSKKLLLSDSGFYLCAWSVLRRRGANVLTFGAGSRLTVL.

The J gene is TRBJ1-1, the V gene TRBV18; D unclear. The ends were cut back, 0 bases at V and 3 bases at J, with 8 bases in the middle. The CDR3 spans 14 residues. Germline CDR1 reads KGHSH; CDR2 reads LQKENI. The chain's CDR3 is CASSPPIRDTEAFF. The CDR3 DNA follows: TGTGCCAGCTCACCACCGATCCGGGACACTGAAGCTTTCTTT.

This sequence joins TRBV19 and TRBJ2-5, with 9 positions matching TRBD2. The CDR3 length is 14 residues. J gave up 5 bases and V 3 bases, and 4 bases lay outside the gene matches. The V gene's germline CDR1 is LNHDA and CDR2 SQIVND (reference sequence). CDR3 coding DNA: TGTGCCAGTAGTATGCGGGGGGGCTTGGAGACCCAGTACTTC. Translation gives CASSMRGGLETQYF.

The genes are TRBV11-2 and TRBJ1-3; D possibly corresponds to TRBD1 (5 bases). This CDR3 contains 16 residues. Germline V CDR1 and CDR2: SGHAT, FQNNGV. Trimming stripped 0 bases from V and 2 bases from J, with 11 bases between. CDR3 sequence: CASSLDRYRPGNTIYF. CDR3 coding DNA: TGTGCCAGCAGCTTAGATCGCTACAGGCCTGGAAACACCATATATTTT.

In this sample, this clone turned up once. The V call is TRBV7-2, the J call TRBJ1-4; 7 bases are a match to TRBD1. This CDR3 has 14 residues. The junction had 6 bases not matched to a gene; V was cut back by 5 bases and J by 6 bases. CDR1 is SGHTA, CDR2 FQGNSA, per germline. DNA of the CDR3: TGTGCCAGCAGCCCACAGGGGCTGGATGAAAAACTGTTTTTT. It specifies CASSPQGLDEKLFF.

The chain uses TRBV9 and TRBJ1-6, with D perhaps TRBD1 (6 bases). There are 14 residues in the CDR3. Germline V lookup: CDR1 SGDLS, CDR2 YYNGEE. The V and J ends lost 4 bases and 7 bases respectively, with 12 bases between them. CDR3 sequence: CASSSQGENSPLHF. Here the CDR3 DNA reads TGTGCCAGCAGCTCACAGGGAGAGAATTCACCCCTCCACTTT. The variable domain in full, with the rest retrieved from reference TRBV9 and TRBJ1-6, is DSGVTQTPKHLITATGQRVTLRCSPRSGDLSVYWYQQSLDQGLQFLIQYYNGEERAKGNILERFSAQQFPDLHSELNLSSLELGDSALYFCASSSQGENSPLHFGNGTRLTVT.

V usage is TRBV18 and J usage is TRBJ2-6, with 8 nucleotides matching TRBD1. The CDR3 totals 17 residues. V lost 2 bases and J lost 2; bases outside the gene matches: 5. Germline CDR1 KGHSH, CDR2 LQKENI. The chain's CDR3 is CASSPGTGGTGANVLTF. In DNA form, the CDR3 reads TGTGCCAGCTCACCAGGGACAGGTGGGACTGGGGCCAACGTCCTGACTTTC.

The rearrangement uses TRBV5-1 and TRBJ2-1, with 9 nucleotides matching TRBD2. CDR1 and CDR2 (germline): SGHRS, YFSETQ. V lost 1 base and J lost 7; bases outside the gene matches: 6. The CDR3 runs to 15 residues. The CDR3 DNA reads as TGCGCCAGCAGCTTGTTTGGCGGGGGGGCAAATGAGCAGTTCTTC. Residues: CASSLFGGGANEQFF.

This clone is a singleton in its sample. J is TRBJ1-2 and V is TRBV3-1 (or the pseudogene TRBV3-2); 7 positions agree with TRBD1. Germline CDR1 reads LGHDT; CDR2 reads YNNKEL (reference sequence). V dropped 6 bases and J dropped 2; count of bases not matched to a gene: 3. This CDR3 comprises 13 residues. CDR3 protein: CASSRQGNYGYTF. The CDR3 DNA reads TGTGCCAGCAGTCGACAGGGCAACTATGGCTACACCTTC.

The chain has TRBV6-2 or TRBV6-3 and TRBJ1-1; TRBD1 might be the D (6 bases). Between the trimmed V and J ends, which lost 2 bases and 0 bases, there was a span of 10 bases. The CDR3 runs to 15 residues. The germline gives CDR1 MNHEY, CDR2 SVGEGT. The CDR3 loop is CASSYVRGLNTEAFF. The CDR3 DNA reads TGTGCCAGCAGTTACGTCAGGGGACTGAACACTGAAGCTTTCTTT.

This chain joins TRBV4-1 and TRBJ1-4; TRBD1 agrees at 7 bases. Trimming took 3 bases from V and 0 from J; bases not matched to a gene: 1. The CDR3 runs to 15 residues. The germline gives CDR1 MGHRA, CDR2 YSYEKL. CDR3 DNA sequence: TGCGCCAGCAGCCAGGGACAGACAACTAATGAAAAACTGTTTTTT. It yields the protein CASSQGQTTNEKLFF.

The V call is TRBV30, the J call TRBJ2-2, with TRBD2 as a possible D gene (6 bases). The CDR3 has 18 amino acids. Germline loops: CDR1 GTSNPN, CDR2 SVGIG (reference sequence). Trimming pared 0 bases from V and 0 bases from J, leaving 17 bases between. CDR3 loop: CAWSVQWGAGANTGELFF. CDR3 DNA sequence: TGTGCCTGGAGTGTACAGTGGGGAGCGGGCGCGAACACCGGGGAGCTGTTTTTT. Drawing the rest from reference TRBV30 and TRBJ2-2, the complete variable domain is SQTIHQWPATLVQPVGSPLSLECTVEGTSNPNLYWYRQAAGRGLQLLFYSVGIGQISSEVPQNLSASRPQDRQFILSSKKLLLSDSGFYLCAWSVQWGAGANTGELFFGEGSRLTVL.

The CDR3: CASSIQRGGGRYEQYF. The CDR3 DNA reads TGTGCCAGTAGTATCCAGCGGGGGGGCGGCCGATACGAGCAGTACTTC. The chain carries TRBV19 and TRBJ2-7; the match to TRBD2 covers 10 bases. CDR1 and CDR2 from the germline V gene are LNHDA and SQIVND (reference sequence). This CDR3 comprises 16 residues. V dropped 3 bases and J dropped 4; count of bases not matched to a gene: 9.

The V call is TRBV3-1 (or the pseudogene TRBV3-2), the J call TRBJ1-4, with 8 bases fitting TRBD1. This CDR3 has 16 residues. Germline V gives CDR1 LGHDT, CDR2 YNNKEL (reference sequence). The J segment lost 8 bases and the V segment lost 4 bases, leaving 12 bases of the junction unmatched. The chain's CDR3 is CASSLGTGATGEKLFF. The CDR3 bases are TGTGCCAGCAGCCTTGGGACAGGAGCTACCGGGGAAAAACTGTTTTTT.

The V and J genes are TRBV30 and TRBJ2-3, with TRBD2 identical over 11 bases. The CDR3 length is 15 residues. V dropped 4 bases and J dropped 3; count of bases not matched to a gene: 6. Germline V gene sequence: CDR1 GTSNPN, CDR2 SVGIG (reference sequence). Written as DNA, the CDR3 is TGTGCCTGGACCGTCGGACTAGCGGGTACAGATACGCAGTATTTT. Translated: CAWTVGLAGTDTQYF.

The CDR3, as DNA: TGTGCCAGCAGTTCCACAGGGGCTCGTGGAAATTCACCCCTCCACTTT. Encoded protein: CASSSTGARGNSPLHF. The rearrangement joins TRBV7-2 to TRBJ1-6; 7 bases match TRBD1. Germline CDR1 reads SGHTA; CDR2 reads FQGNSA. CDR3 size: 16 residues. After removal of 6 bases from V and 7 bases from J, the junction contained 12 bases not matched to a gene. Looking up the rest from reference TRBV7-2 and TRBJ1-6 gives the full variable domain: GAGVSQSPSNKVTEKGKDVELRCDPISGHTALYWYRQSLGQGLEFLIYFQGNSAPDKSGLPSDRFSAERTGGSVSTLTIQRTQQEDSAVYLCASSSTGARGNSPLHFGNGTRLTVT.

This rearrangement joins TRBV5-1 to TRBJ1-2; 10 positions agree with TRBD1. Germline V lookup: CDR1 SGHRS, CDR2 YFSETQ. V dropped 8 bases and J dropped 3; count of bases not matched to a gene: 10. This CDR3 is 15 amino acids long. The CDR3 reads CASKTGTGDYYGYTF. The CDR3 nucleotides are TGCGCCAGTAAAACCGGGACAGGGGACTACTATGGCTACACCTTC.

The CDR3 DNA follows: TGTGCCAGCAGTTACGGCGGGGGGGAAATTGAGCAGTTCTTC. Amino acid sequence: CASSYGGGEIEQFF. This chain links TRBV6-2 or TRBV6-3 with TRBJ2-1; 9 bases are shared with TRBD2. Germline values: CDR1 MNHEY, CDR2 SVGEGT. The CDR3 sequence is 14 residues long. V was pared by 2 bases and J by 9 bases, with 5 bases of the junction left unmatched.

The V and J genes are TRBV6-5 and TRBJ2-1; D perhaps matches TRBD1 (5 bases). Germline CDR1 and CDR2: MNHEY and SVGAGI. The V end lost 0 bases, the J end lost 10 bases, and 13 bases lay between the germline ends. CDR3 size: 14 residues. The chain's CDR3 is CASSYSGQLSEQFF. DNA of the CDR3: TGTGCCAGCAGTTACTCCGGACAATTGAGCGAGCAGTTCTTC.

V is TRBV15 and J is TRBJ1-2; D not certain. This CDR3 comprises 14 residues. The germline V gene encodes CDR1 LNHNV and CDR2 YYDKDF (reference sequence). Trimming cost V 0 bases and J 8 bases, with 13 bases left between them. CDR3 amino acids: CATSRDREGRGYTF. Written as DNA, the CDR3 is TGTGCCACCAGCAGAGATCGAGAGGGCCGAGGCTACACCTTC.

This sequence joins TRBV6-5 and TRBJ1-1; unclear D gene. The CDR3 consists of 15 residues. V was cut by 0 bases and J by 3 bases, with 11 bases left in between. CDR1 is MNHEY and CDR2 is SVGAGI in the germline V gene. This CDR3 reads CASSYSMRLDTEAFF. The CDR3 DNA reads as TGTGCCAGCAGTTACTCGATGAGGTTGGACACTGAAGCTTTCTTT.

The CDR3 sequence: CAAGTGENEQFF. CDR3 DNA: TGTGCCGCCGGGACAGGGGAAAATGAGCAGTTCTTC. The genes are TRBV6-5 and TRBJ2-1; the match to TRBD1 covers 10 bases. The CDR3 is made up of 12 amino acids. Germline CDR1 is MNHEY and CDR2 is SVGAGI. Trimming took 11 bases from V and 7 from J; bases not matched to a gene: 5.

The V gene is TRBV7-2, the J gene TRBJ2-3, with D possibly TRBD2 on 5 matching bases. CDR1 is SGHTA, CDR2 FQGNSA, per germline. V was pared by 5 bases and J by 0 bases, with 15 bases between. This CDR3 contains 16 residues. The CDR3 region is CASSPSGVVSTDTQYF. As DNA, the CDR3 is TGTGCCAGCAGCCCCAGCGGTGTAGTGAGCACAGATACGCAGTATTTT.

V and J are TRBV7-2 and TRBJ1-1; D might be TRBD1 (5 bases). The V gene lost 7 bases and the J gene lost 8 bases, with 17 bases spanning the gap. The length of the CDR3 is 13 residues. Germline CDR1 is SGHTA and CDR2 is FQGNSA. Written as DNA, the CDR3 is TGTGCCAGCACCCCCCGAGCGGGGCTAGAAGCTTTCTTT. It encodes CASTPRAGLEAFF.

V is TRBV13 and J is TRBJ1-1; 8 bases map to TRBD1. Germline V gene lookup returns CDR1 PRHDT and CDR2 FYEKMQ (reference sequence). V was clipped by 5 bases and J by 4 bases; unmatched bases: 12. The CDR3 loop spans 16 amino acids. The CDR3 bases are TGTGCCAGCAGCGCCGGCCGACAGGGGCCCATCACTGAAGCTTTCTTT. Translating it yields CASSAGRQGPITEAFF.

The V gene is TRBV7-9, the J gene TRBJ2-5; 7 bases map to TRBD1. This CDR3 region has 17 residues. V trimming: 5 bases; J trimming: 0 bases; junction bases outside the gene matches: 12. Germline values: CDR1 SEHNR, CDR2 FQNEAQ (reference sequence). CDR3 nucleotides: TGTGCCAGCAGCGTGGGACAGATTTTAATAAACCAAGAGACCCAGTACTTC. As protein: CASSVGQILINQETQYF.